This TCR beta chain was retrieved from a study of OX40 agonist ivuxolimab in advanced cancers. For the wider study: Ivuxolimab was an agonistic, fully human IgG2 monoclonal antibody directed against OX40 (CD134), a costimulatory receptor. Intravenous ivuxolimab was administered to patients every 2 weeks at six dose levels: 0.01, 0.1, 0.3, 1.5, 3 and 10 mg/kg. Of the approximately 53 patients in dose escalation, 19 had hepatocellular carcinoma, about 15 had melanoma, 9 had renal cell carcinoma and 9 had head and neck cancer. In the dose-escalation cohort, around four fifths of patients were male, and the mean age was 60 years with a range of roughly 20 to 80. Patients were allowed to have had prior anti-PD-1, anti-PD-L1 or anti-CTLA-4 therapy, and more than 30% of the dose-escalation patients had previously received checkpoint inhibitors. Partial responses occurred in three dose-escalation patients, of whom one had hepatocellular carcinoma and two had cutaneous melanoma. The point of sequencing TCRbeta in the periphery was to test whether ivuxolimab changed TCR sequence diversity and drove clonal T-cell expansion. The monotherapy dose-escalation portion (N = 52 patients) of the phase I ivuxolimab trial is reported in the paper. General conclusions and limits of the study: At doses of 0.1 to 3.0 mg/kg, clonal expansion of both CD4+ and CD8+ blood T cells was observed from baseline to week 6. After ivuxolimab, expanded clones were on average more numerous among CD8+ T cells than among CD4+ T cells. In partial responders in the 0.1-3.0 mg/kg groups, normalized peripheral clonal expansion was found to be among the lowest, especially among CD8+ T cells. Low levels of normalized T-cell clonal expansion were also seen in some nonresponding patients. The antigen specificity of the peripheral T cells that underwent clonal expansion was not determined.

On this clone itself: Its antigen remains unidentified. One base away there is no much larger clone; base qualities are not given.

The trial excluded patients who had a history of autoimmune disease or were on systemic immunosuppression. Peripheral blood for TCR sequencing was collected from all dose cohorts at baseline, on cycle 4 day 1, and on cycle 7 day 1. Samples came from an open-label, multicenter, first-in-human phase I dose-escalation trial of ivuxolimab. The trial enrolled adults with locally advanced or metastatic head and neck squamous cell, hepatocellular, melanoma or renal cell carcinoma. Before TCR sequencing, CD4+ T cells and CD8+ T cells were sorted from peripheral blood as separate populations. Genomic DNA was extracted from sorted cells for sequencing of the TCRbeta CDR3 region. TCRbeta CDR3 regions were sequenced using the immunoSEQ Assay. In TCRdb, the immuneACCESS table is reduced to in-frame sequences with V and J assigned. These tables do not hold every clone; where another copy was compared, an unresolved V gene accounts for under half, and the others remain unexplained. This sample comprises fewer than 95,000 clones, approximately 85% of them detected only once. The ten largest make up 0.61% of the sample.

Material: CD4+ or CD8+ T cells sorted from blood, obtained in a trial of the OX40 agonist ivuxolimab. This TCR came from an adult with an advanced solid tumor such as melanoma, head and neck, liver or kidney cancer.

CDR3 loop: CASSTSGGPQHF. The bases read TGTGCCAGCAGCACCTCCGGGGGGCCCCAGCATTTT. The chain couples TRBV5-5 to TRBJ1-5; D gene: possibly TRBD1, on 5 matching bases. CDR1 SGHKS and CDR2 YYEKEE were looked up in the germline V gene (reference sequence). Measured from the cysteine to the phenylalanine, the CDR3 is 12 residues long. Only the CDR3 portion is preserved as DNA: 36 bases, with reading frame beginning at the first base. V and J lose 4 bases and 9 bases, and a span of 11 bases separates them.